This TCR beta chain emerged from a study of Ad26.COV2.S vaccination and SARS-CoV-2 variants. Looked up from germline, CDR1 is SGDLS and CDR2 is YYNGEE. The junction had 15 bases not matched to a gene; V was cut back by 3 bases and J by 4 bases. The CDR3 is 17 residues long. Regarding treatment: over 15 received Ad26.COV2.S at low or high dose, single or two shots; about 5 received placebo; per-sample allocation not given. Day 63 after the first injection of vaccine or placebo was the sampling time. The protocol was immunoSEQ multiplex PCR, while the TCRdb copy is restricted to in-frame clones and leaves out a portion. The sample yields under 500,000 clones, around 92% seen once.

The chain links TRBV9 to TRBJ1-2; 7 bases line up with TRBD1. Sequenced material: peripheral blood, taken in a trial of Ad26.COV2.S vaccine versus placebo. The clonotype originates from a person aged 18-65 years who received the Ad26.COV2.S COVID-19 vaccine or a placebo. DNA of the CDR3: TGTGCCAGCAGCGGACAGGGAGCCACCCCGTACCCCTATGGCTACACCTTC. Encoded protein: CASSGQGATPYPYGYTF.